These 9 T cell receptor beta chains came from one sample sequenced in a study of identical twins. Each CDR3 protein gets one entry after TCRdb re-called the 5' RACE reads with MiXCR. The data show around 230,000 distinct CDR3 sequences, 6.5% seen once. These records were also assigned to another study, of T cells expressing NK-cell markers.

The sequenced sample consisted of CD8+ T cells sorted from blood. The source of these receptors is a woman aged 18 to 35 in good health.

The chain uses TRBV11-2 and TRBJ2-2, with TRBD2 matching 7 bases. Germline V gives CDR1 SGHAT, CDR2 FQNNGV. This CDR3 spans 17 amino acids. V dropped 3 bases and J dropped 5; count of bases not matched to a gene: 12. In DNA form, the CDR3 reads TGTGCCAGCAGCTTCGTGCGGGGGAGGATAGGGACCGGGGAGCTGTTTTTT. Protein sequence: CASSFVRGRIGTGELFF. The complete variable domain, with remaining parts taken from reference TRBV11-2 and TRBJ2-2, reads EAGVAQSPRYKIIEKRQSVAFWCNPISGHATLYWYQQILGQGPKLLIQFQNNGVVDDSQLPKDRFSAERLKGVDSTLKIQPAKLEDSAVYLCASSFVRGRIGTGELFFGEGSRLTVL.

V gene TRBV13 combines with J gene TRBJ2-7, with 7 bases lining up with TRBD2. Germline assignment: CDR1 PRHDT and CDR2 FYEKMQ (reference sequence). V lost 0 bases and J lost 12; bases outside the gene matches: 5. The CDR3 length is 12 residues. The CDR3 is CASSLGAGPLYF. CDR3 bases: TGTGCCAGCAGCTTAGGAGCGGGGCCTCTGTACTTC. Full variable domain (remainder filled in from reference TRBV13 and TRBJ2-7): AAGVIQSPRHLIKEKRETATLKCYPIPRHDTVYWYQQGPGQDPQFLISFYEKMQSDKGSIPDRFSAQQFSDYHSELNMSSLELGDSALYFCASSLGAGPLYFGPGTRLTVT.

This clonotype has a count of ten or more. The chain carries TRBV4-3 and TRBJ2-2; the D is unclear. V gave up 4 bases and J gave up 1 base, with 7 bases separating them. The CDR3 is 14 residues long. Germline V gives CDR1 LGHNA, CDR2 YSLEER. CDR3 nucleotide sequence: TGCGCCAGCAGCCTCGCCGGGAACACCGGGGAGCTGTTTTTT. This translates into CASSLAGNTGELFF.

This clonotype was counted between two and nine times. The genes are TRBV29-1 and TRBJ2-1; 8 bases map to TRBD1. In germline, CDR1 is SQVTM, CDR2 ANQGSEA. V shed 6 bases, J shed 1 base, and the junction held 11 bases outside the gene matches. The CDR3 is made up of 16 amino acids. CDR3 DNA sequence: TGCAGCGTAACCGGGACAGGAATCCTATCCTACAATGAGCAGTTCTTC. Translating gives CSVTGTGILSYNEQFF.

The V and J genes are TRBV7-9 and TRBJ2-3; D is perhaps TRBD1 or TRBD2 (5 bases each). In germline, CDR1 is SEHNR, CDR2 FQNEAQ (reference sequence). Trimming left V 4 bases short and J 1 base short, with 15 bases between. CDR3 size: 16 residues. CDR3 in DNA: TGTGCCAGCAGCTCACCAGGGACGGGGCGCACAGATACGCAGTATTTT. As protein: CASSSPGTGRTDTQYF. Full variable domain (outside the CDR3, taken from reference TRBV7-9 and TRBJ2-3): DTGVSQNPRHKITKRGQNVTFRCDPISEHNRLYWYRQTLGQGPEFLTYFQNEAQLEKSRLLSDRFSAERPKGSFSTLEIQRTEQGDSAMYLCASSSPGTGRTDTQYFGPGTRLTVL.

This clonotype was picked up a small number of times. The rearrangement links TRBV7-2 to TRBJ1-5; D is possibly TRBD1 (6 bases). Germline V gene sequence: CDR1 SGHTA, CDR2 FQGNSA. The CDR3 totals 16 residues. Trimming left V 3 bases short and J 3 bases short, with 15 bases between. The CDR3 nucleotides are TGTGCCAGCAGCTTGGGGGCCGGACATGTCAATCAGCCCCAGCATTTT. Amino acids: CASSLGAGHVNQPQHF.

CDR3 sequence reads: CATSDGTGGLNEQFF. In DNA, the CDR3 is TGTGCCACCAGTGACGGGACAGGGGGCCTCAATGAGCAGTTCTTC. The chain couples TRBV24-1 to TRBJ2-1; 12 positions match TRBD1. Germline values: CDR1 KGHDR, CDR2 SFDVKD. The junction had 3 bases not matched to a gene; V was cut back by 4 bases and J by 6 bases. This CDR3 contains 15 residues.

This clonotype was seen many times. The V call is TRBV14, the J call TRBJ1-1, with a weak D call TRBD1 (6 bases). Per the germline V gene, CDR1 is SGHDN and CDR2 is FVKESK. With 4 bases removed from V and 6 bases from J, the gap between germline ends came to 15 bases. CDR3 length: 14 residues. CDR3 region: CASSPTGFSAEAFF. DNA for the CDR3: TGTGCCAGCAGCCCTACAGGGTTTAGCGCTGAAGCTTTCTTT.

J is TRBJ2-5 and V is TRBV5-1, with TRBD1 matching over 12 bases. The CDR3 runs 15 residues. Losses at the gene ends were 0 bases for V and 5 bases for J; bases not matched to a gene: 2. The germline CDR1 and CDR2 sequences are SGHRS and YFSETQ. CDR3 DNA sequence: TGCGCCAGCAGCTTGGGGGACAGGGGGCGCGAGACCCAGTACTTC. It encodes CASSLGDRGRETQYF. Looking up the rest from reference TRBV5-1 and TRBJ2-5 gives the full variable domain: KAGVTQTPRYLIKTRGQQVTLSCSPISGHRSVSWYQQTPGQGLQFLFEYFSETQRNKGNFPGRFSGRQFSNSRSEMNVSTLELGDSALYLCASSLGDRGRETQYFGPGTRLLVL.